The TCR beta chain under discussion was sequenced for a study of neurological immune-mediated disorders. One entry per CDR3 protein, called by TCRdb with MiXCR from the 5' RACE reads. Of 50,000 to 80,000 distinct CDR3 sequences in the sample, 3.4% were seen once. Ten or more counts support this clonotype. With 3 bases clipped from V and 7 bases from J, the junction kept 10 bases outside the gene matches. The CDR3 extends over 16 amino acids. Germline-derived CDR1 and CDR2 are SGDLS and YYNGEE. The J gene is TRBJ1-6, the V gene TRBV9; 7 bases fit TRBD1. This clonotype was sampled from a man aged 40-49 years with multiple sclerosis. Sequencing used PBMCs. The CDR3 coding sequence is TGTGCCAGCAGCGACCGGACAGGAGCACAAAATTCACCCCTCCACTTT. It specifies CASSDRTGAQNSPLHF.